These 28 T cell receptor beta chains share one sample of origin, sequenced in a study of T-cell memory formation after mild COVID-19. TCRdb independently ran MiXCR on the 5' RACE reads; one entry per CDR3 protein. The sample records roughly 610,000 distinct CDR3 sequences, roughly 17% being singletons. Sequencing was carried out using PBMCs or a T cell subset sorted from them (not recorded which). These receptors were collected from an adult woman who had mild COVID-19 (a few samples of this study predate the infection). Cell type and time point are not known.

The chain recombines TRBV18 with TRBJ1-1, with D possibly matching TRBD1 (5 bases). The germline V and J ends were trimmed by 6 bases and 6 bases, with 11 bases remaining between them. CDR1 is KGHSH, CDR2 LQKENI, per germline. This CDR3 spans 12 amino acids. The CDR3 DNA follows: TGTGCCAGCTCTCTGAGGGACGCTGAAGCTTTCTTT. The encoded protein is CASSLRDAEAFF.

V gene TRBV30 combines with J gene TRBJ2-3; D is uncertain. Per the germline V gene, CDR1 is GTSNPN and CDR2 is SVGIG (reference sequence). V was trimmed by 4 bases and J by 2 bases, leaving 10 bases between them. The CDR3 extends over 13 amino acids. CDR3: CAWTAANTDTQYF. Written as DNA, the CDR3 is TGTGCCTGGACGGCGGCGAACACAGATACGCAGTATTTT.

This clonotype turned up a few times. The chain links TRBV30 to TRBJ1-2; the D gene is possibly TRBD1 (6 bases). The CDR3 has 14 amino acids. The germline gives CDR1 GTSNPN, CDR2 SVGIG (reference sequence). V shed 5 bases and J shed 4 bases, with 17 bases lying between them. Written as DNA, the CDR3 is TGTGCCTGGGAGAAGGAAGGGACACTCTATGGCTACACCTTC. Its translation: CAWEKEGTLYGYTF.

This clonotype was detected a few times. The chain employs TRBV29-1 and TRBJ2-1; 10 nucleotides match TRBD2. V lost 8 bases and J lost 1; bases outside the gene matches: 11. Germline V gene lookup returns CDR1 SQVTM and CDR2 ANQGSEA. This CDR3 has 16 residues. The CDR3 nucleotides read TGCAGCTACGGCATGGTAGCGGGGGGATCCTACAATGAGCAGTTCTTC. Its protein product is CSYGMVAGGSYNEQFF.

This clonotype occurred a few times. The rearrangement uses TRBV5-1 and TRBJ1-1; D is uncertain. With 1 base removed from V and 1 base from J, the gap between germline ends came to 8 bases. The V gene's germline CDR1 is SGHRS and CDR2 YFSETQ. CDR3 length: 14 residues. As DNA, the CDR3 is TGCGCCAGCAGCTTGCTGAGTGCGAACACTGAAGCTTTCTTT. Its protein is CASSLLSANTEAFF. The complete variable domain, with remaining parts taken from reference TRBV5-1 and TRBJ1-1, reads KAGVTQTPRYLIKTRGQQVTLSCSPISGHRSVSWYQQTPGQGLQFLFEYFSETQRNKGNFPGRFSGRQFSNSRSEMNVSTLELGDSALYLCASSLLSANTEAFFGQGTRLTVV.

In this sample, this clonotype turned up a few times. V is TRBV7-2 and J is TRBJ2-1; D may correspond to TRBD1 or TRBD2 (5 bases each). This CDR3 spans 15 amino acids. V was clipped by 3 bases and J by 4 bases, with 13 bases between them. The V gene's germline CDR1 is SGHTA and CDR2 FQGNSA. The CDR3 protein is CASSFKGTVYNEQFF. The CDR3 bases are TGTGCCAGCAGCTTTAAAGGGACGGTATACAATGAGCAGTTCTTC.

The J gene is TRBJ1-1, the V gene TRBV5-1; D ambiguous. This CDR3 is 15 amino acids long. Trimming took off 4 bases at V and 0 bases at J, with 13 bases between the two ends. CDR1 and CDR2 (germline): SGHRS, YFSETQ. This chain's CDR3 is CASSTSRLMNTEAFF. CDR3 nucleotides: TGCGCCAGCAGCACTAGCAGGTTGATGAACACTGAAGCTTTCTTT.

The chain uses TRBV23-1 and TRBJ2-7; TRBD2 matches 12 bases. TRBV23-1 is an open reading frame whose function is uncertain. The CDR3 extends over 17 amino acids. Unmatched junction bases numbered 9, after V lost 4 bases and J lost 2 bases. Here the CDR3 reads CASSPRTSGKYTYEQYF. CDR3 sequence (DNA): TGCGCCAGCAGTCCAAGGACTAGCGGGAAATACACCTACGAGCAGTACTTC.

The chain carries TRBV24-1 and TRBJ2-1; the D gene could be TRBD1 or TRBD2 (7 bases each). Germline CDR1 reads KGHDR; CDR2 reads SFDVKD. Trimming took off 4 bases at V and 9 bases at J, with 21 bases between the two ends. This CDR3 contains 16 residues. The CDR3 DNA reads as TGTGCCACCAGTGACCCGGCCGGGAGGTGGGACAGTGAGCAGTTCTTC. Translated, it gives CATSDPAGRWDSEQFF.

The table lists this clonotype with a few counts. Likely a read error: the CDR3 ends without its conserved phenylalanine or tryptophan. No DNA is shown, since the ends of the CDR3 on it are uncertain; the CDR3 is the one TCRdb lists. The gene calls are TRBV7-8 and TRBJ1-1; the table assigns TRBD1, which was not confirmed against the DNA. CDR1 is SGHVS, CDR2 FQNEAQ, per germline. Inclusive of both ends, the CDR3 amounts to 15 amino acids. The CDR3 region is CASSPTRDSQPLPFA.

The CDR3 nucleotides are TGCAGCGTTGAAGCCGGGGTCGGAAAACTGTTTTTT. Translated: CSVEAGVGKLFF. The chain is built from TRBV29-1 and TRBJ1-4; no clear D. This CDR3 contains 12 residues. V was shortened by 1 base and J by 10 bases, with 10 bases between the two germline ends. Per germline, CDR1 SQVTM and CDR2 ANQGSEA.

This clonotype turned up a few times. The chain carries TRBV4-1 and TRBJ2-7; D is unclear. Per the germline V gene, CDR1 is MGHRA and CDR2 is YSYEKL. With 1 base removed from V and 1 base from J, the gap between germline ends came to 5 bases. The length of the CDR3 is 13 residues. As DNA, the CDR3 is TGCGCCAGCAGCCAAGCCCGTTCCTACGAGCAGTACTTC. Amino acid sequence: CASSQARSYEQYF.

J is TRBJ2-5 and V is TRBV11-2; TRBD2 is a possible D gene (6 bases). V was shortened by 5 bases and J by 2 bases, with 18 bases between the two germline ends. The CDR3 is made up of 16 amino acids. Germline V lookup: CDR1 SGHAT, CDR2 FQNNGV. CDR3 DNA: TGTGCCAGCAGCCTCCAGGGAGGACCACGACAAGAGACCCAGTACTTC. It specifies CASSLQGGPRQETQYF. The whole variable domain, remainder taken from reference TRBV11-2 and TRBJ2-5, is EAGVAQSPRYKIIEKRQSVAFWCNPISGHATLYWYQQILGQGPKLLIQFQNNGVVDDSQLPKDRFSAERLKGVDSTLKIQPAKLEDSAVYLCASSLQGGPRQETQYFGPGTRLLVL.

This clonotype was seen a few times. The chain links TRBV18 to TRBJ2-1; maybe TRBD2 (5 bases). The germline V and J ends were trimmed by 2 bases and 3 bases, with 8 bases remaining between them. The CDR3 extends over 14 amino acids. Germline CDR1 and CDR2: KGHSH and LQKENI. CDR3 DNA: TGTGCCAGCTCACCAGTAGCGAACTACAATGAGCAGTTCTTC. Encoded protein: CASSPVANYNEQFF. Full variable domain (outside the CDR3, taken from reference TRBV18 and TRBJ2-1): NAGVMQNPRHLVRRRGQEARLRCSPMKGHSHVYWYRQLPEEGLKFMVYLQKENIIDESGMPKERFSAEFPKEGPSILRIQQVVRGDSAAYFCASSPVANYNEQFFGPGTRLTVL.

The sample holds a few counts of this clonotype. The CDR3 DNA is TGTGCCAGCAGCTTAGGCCGTCGGGGACTAGCGGGAGACTACGAGCAGTACTTC. Residues: CASSLGRRGLAGDYEQYF. The rearrangement links TRBV7-2 to TRBJ2-7; 14 bases are a match to TRBD2. The V gene's germline CDR1 is SGHTA and CDR2 FQGNSA. V lost 1 base and J lost 3; bases outside the gene matches: 8. The CDR3 sequence is 18 residues long.

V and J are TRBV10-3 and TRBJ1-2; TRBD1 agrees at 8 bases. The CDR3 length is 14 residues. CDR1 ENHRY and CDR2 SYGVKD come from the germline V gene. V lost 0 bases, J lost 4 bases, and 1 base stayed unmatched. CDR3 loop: CAISESTGAYGYTF. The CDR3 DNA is TGTGCCATCAGTGAGTCGACAGGGGCCTATGGCTACACCTTC.

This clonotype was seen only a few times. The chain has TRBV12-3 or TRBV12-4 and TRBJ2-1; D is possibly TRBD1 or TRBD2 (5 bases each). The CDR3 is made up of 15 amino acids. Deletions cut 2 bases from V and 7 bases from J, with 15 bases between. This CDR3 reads CASSLMSGLSNEQFF. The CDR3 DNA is TGTGCCAGCAGTTTAATGTCGGGGCTGAGTAATGAGCAGTTCTTC.

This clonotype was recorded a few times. The CDR3 is CSVGPSGRTNIQYF. CDR3 nucleotides: TGCAGCGTTGGACCTAGCGGGAGGACAAACATTCAGTACTTC. This chain uses TRBV29-1 with TRBJ2-4; 11 nucleotides agree with TRBD2. The J segment lost 6 bases and the V segment lost 4 bases, leaving 5 bases of the junction unmatched. The germline V gene has CDR1 SQVTM and CDR2 ANQGSEA. The CDR3 extends over 14 amino acids.

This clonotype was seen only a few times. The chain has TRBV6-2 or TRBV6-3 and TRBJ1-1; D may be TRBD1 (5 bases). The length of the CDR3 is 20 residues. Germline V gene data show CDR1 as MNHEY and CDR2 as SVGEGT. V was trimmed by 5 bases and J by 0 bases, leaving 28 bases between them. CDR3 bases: TGTGCCAGCAGTCCACCTCCCCTCGGCAGGGACTTGCGGTTGAACACTGAAGCTTTCTTT. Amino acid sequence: CASSPPPLGRDLRLNTEAFF.

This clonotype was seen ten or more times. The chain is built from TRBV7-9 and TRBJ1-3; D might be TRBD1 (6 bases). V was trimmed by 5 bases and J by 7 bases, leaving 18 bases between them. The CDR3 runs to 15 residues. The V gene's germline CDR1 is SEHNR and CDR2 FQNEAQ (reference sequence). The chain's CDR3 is CASSADTGTTNTIYF. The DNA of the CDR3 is TGTGCCAGCAGCGCTGATACCGGGACAACGAACACCATATATTTT. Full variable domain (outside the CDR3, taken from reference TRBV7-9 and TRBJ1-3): DTGVSQNPRHKITKRGQNVTFRCDPISEHNRLYWYRQTLGQGPEFLTYFQNEAQLEKSRLLSDRFSAERPKGSFSTLEIQRTEQGDSAMYLCASSADTGTTNTIYFGEGSWLTVV.

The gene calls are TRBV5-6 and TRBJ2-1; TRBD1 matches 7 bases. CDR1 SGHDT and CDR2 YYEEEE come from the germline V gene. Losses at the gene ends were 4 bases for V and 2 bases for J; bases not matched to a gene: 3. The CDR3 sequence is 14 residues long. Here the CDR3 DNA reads TGTGCCAGCAGCATCACAGGGGCCTACAATGAGCAGTTCTTC. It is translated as CASSITGAYNEQFF. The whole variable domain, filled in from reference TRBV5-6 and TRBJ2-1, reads DAGVTQSPTHLIKTRGQQVTLRCSPKSGHDTVSWYQQALGQGPQFIFQYYEEEERQRGNFPDRFSGHQFPNYSSELNVNALLLGDSALYLCASSITGAYNEQFFGPGTRLTVL.

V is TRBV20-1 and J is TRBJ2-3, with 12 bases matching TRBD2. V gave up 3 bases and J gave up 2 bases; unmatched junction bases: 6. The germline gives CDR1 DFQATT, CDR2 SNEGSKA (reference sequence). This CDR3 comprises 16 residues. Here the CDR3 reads CSASPRLAGDTDTQYF. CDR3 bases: TGCAGTGCTAGCCCCCGACTAGCGGGGGACACAGATACGCAGTATTTT.

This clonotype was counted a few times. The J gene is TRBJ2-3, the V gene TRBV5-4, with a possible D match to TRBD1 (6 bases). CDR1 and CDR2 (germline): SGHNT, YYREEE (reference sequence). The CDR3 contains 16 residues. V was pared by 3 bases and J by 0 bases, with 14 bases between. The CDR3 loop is CASSSKDSPSTDTQYF. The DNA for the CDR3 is TGTGCCAGCAGCTCAAAGGACAGTCCTAGCACAGATACGCAGTATTTT.

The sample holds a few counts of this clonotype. DNA for the CDR3: TGCGCCAGCAGCCCCAGGACAGAGGGAAACCCGGAAAAACTGTTTTTT. This gives the protein CASSPRTEGNPEKLFF. The rearrangement joins TRBV5-1 to TRBJ1-4, with D tentatively TRBD1 (6 bases). Germline V gives CDR1 SGHRS, CDR2 YFSETQ. This CDR3 is 16 amino acids long. Trimming removed 4 bases at V and 8 bases at J, with 21 bases between.

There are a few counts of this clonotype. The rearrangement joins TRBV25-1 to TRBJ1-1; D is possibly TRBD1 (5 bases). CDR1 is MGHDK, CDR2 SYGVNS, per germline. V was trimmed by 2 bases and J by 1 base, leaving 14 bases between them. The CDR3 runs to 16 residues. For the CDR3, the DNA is TGTGCCAGCAGTGAAGGTGGGACTCCCCGGAACACTGAAGCTTTCTTT. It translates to CASSEGGTPRNTEAFF.

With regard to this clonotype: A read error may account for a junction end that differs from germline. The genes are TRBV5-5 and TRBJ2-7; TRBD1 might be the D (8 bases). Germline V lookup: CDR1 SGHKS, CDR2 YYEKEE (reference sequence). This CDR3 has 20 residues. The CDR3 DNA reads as TGCGCCAGCAGCTTGCTTTCCGGACAGGGAAGATCCCGGGGGGTCGCGGGGCAGTACTTC. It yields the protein CASSLLSGQGRSRGVAGQYF.

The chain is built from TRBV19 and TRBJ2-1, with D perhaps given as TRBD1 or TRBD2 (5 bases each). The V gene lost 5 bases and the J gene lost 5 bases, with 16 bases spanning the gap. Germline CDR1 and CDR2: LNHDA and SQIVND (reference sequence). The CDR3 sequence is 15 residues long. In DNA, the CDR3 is TGTGCCAGTAGTCCTTGGTCTGGGACGAACAATGAGCAGTTCTTC. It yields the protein CASSPWSGTNNEQFF. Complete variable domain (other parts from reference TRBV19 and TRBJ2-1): DGGITQSPKYLFRKEGQNVTLSCEQNLNHDAMYWYRQDPGQGLRLIYYSQIVNDFQKGDIAEGYSVSREKKESFPLTVTSAQKNPTAFYLCASSPWSGTNNEQFFGPGTRLTVL.

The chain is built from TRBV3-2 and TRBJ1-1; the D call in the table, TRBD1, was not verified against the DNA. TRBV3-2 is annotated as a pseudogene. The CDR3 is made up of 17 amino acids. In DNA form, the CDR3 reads TGTGCCAGCAGGAACCTCCCTCGGGGGCAGATGAACACTGAAGCTTTCTTT. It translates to CASRNLPRGQMNTEAFF.